This T cell receptor beta chain was sequenced for a study of identical twins. Addition of a universal primer site occurred through template switching, and cDNA carried unique molecular identifiers. Each CDR3 protein is one row after TCRdb ran MiXCR on the 5' RACE reads. This sample has 1.5 million to 2 million distinct CDR3 sequences, with less than 35% found just once. Note on this clonotype: The antigen is unknown.

Study-wide findings and caveats: Insertions ran lower in abundant cord blood beta clonotypes, though not in memory repertoires. Cross-sectional statistical analysis was relied on for the conclusions, without the same donors being followed.

Sequencing was done on a sample of cord blood. This receptor was identified in a newborn girl in good health.

CDR3 nucleotides: TGTGCCAGCAGCCGGCATACTATGACCCTGTACAATGAGCAGTACTTC. It translates to CASSRHTMTLYNEQYF. The chain is built from TRBV27 and TRBJ2-1; no reliable D call. TRBJ2-7 explains the end of the DNA better; the J call may be wrong. This CDR3 spans 16 amino acids. Germline CDR1 and CDR2: MNHEY and SMNVEV (reference sequence).